This T cell receptor (beta chain) was observed in a study of blood T cell repertoires in COVID-19. As for the study in general: PBMCs, B-cell-depleted T cells, or T cells provided the cDNA or gDNA that made up the material.

The CDR3 is made up of 13 amino acids. Germline CDR1 and CDR2: LGHDT and YNNKEL (reference sequence). V shed 0 bases and J shed 10 bases, with 10 bases lying between them. How the authors handled the data: Using reference gene primer amplification, nucleated cell counts were estimated. The data were produced by immunoSEQ multiplex PCR, yet TCRdb's version contains in-frame clones alone and is incomplete. V and J calls and clone size are as listed in that table; D and trimming were resolved from the DNA. The top ten clones hold approximately 3% of a sample with fewer than 400,000 clones, around 82% of them seen once.

This chain joins TRBV3-1 (or the pseudogene TRBV3-2) and TRBJ2-1; D not resolved. Sequences were obtained from peripheral blood. This sequence was found in a man aged 25 to 45 with active or convalescent COVID-19. The CDR3 here is CASSQEPLAEQFF. CDR3 nucleotides: TGTGCCAGCAGCCAAGAGCCCCTGGCAGAGCAGTTCTTC.